This paragraph covers one TCR beta chain sequence. Its target is unknown. CDR1 and CDR2 (germline): MNHEY, SVGAGI. Trimming removed 8 bases at V and 6 bases at J, with 14 bases between. The CDR3 runs 14 residues. Surgery cases with the highest brain T cell transcript signatures were chosen for sequencing. Pre-surgery treatment included at least one anti-epileptic drug. Produced via immunoSEQ multiplex PCR; TCRdb's table is partial and in-frame only. The table records 110,000 or so clones, 94% of them present only once. The data derive from a study of brain T cells in children with intractable seizures. General study results and limits: Pre-surgery blood may have been undersampled, hiding some clones.

The origin of this receptor is a boy under three years old with hemimegalencephaly and intractable seizures. The J gene is TRBJ1-6, the V gene TRBV6-5; a weak D match, TRBD1 (5 bases). The specimen was peripheral blood, collected at surgery. CDR3 amino acids: CASGSQGFNSPLHF. The CDR3 nucleotides are TGTGCCAGCGGGTCCCAGGGATTTAATTCACCCCTCCACTTT.